These T cell receptor beta chains were read from a single sample in a study of yellow fever vaccine responses in identical twins. One entry per CDR3 protein results from TCRdb running MiXCR on the RT-PCR reads. The repertoire has 13,000 or so distinct CDR3 sequences, approximately 84% of them found once; the top ten carry around 1.8%. The material sequenced was T cells from blood (PBMCs), unsorted or a sorted subset (not recorded which), taken before or after yellow fever vaccination (not recorded which). The receptors shown here come from a woman aged 18-35 years who received the yellow fever vaccine. The CDR3 runs from the conserved cysteine through the conserved F or W. The D gene is left open where the match is weak. Rows may omit the clone size; those that give it use once, few, many or a size class.

j_gene: TRBJ2-5; d_gene: NA; abundance: NA; v_gene: TRBV11-1; CDR3nt: TGTGCCAGCAGCTTCCGGGGCGGTGGTGAGACCCAGTACTTC; CDR3aa: CASSFRGGGETQYF
j_gene: TRBJ1-2; d_gene: NA; abundance: few; v_gene: TRBV5-4; CDR3nt: TGTGCCAGCAGCATGGGACCTCTCTCTAACTATGGCTACACCTTC; CDR3aa: CASSMGPLSNYGYTF
j_gene: TRBJ2-7; d_gene: TRBD2; abundance: NA; v_gene: TRBV15; CDR3nt: TGTGCCACCAGCAGAGATACTAGCGGGGGCGACGAGCAGTACTTC; CDR3aa: CATSRDTSGGDEQYF
j_gene: TRBJ2-1; d_gene: TRBD2; abundance: NA; v_gene: TRBV11-3; CDR3nt: TGTGCCAGCAGCTTTTTCTCTAGCGGGAGGGCCAATGAGCAGTTCTTC; CDR3aa: CASSFFSSGRANEQFF
j_gene: TRBJ2-5; d_gene: TRBD2; abundance: NA; v_gene: TRBV11-3; CDR3nt: TGTGCCAGCAGCTTAAGACTAGCGGGAGGGCCAGGCAGAGAGACCCAGTACTTC; CDR3aa: CASSLRLAGGPGRETQYF
j_gene: TRBJ2-7; d_gene: TRBD1; abundance: large; v_gene: TRBV27; CDR3nt: TGTGCCAGCAGTTACGGACAGGGAAGCTCCTACGAGCAGTACTTC; CDR3aa: CASSYGQGSSYEQYF
j_gene: TRBJ2-5; d_gene: TRBD2; abundance: few; v_gene: TRBV5-4; CDR3nt: TGTGCCAGCAGCTTAACTAGCGGGAGCGGTGAGACCCAGTACTTC; CDR3aa: CASSLTSGSGETQYF
j_gene: TRBJ2-1; d_gene: NA; abundance: NA; v_gene: TRBV20-1; CDR3nt: TGCAGTGCGCACCGGGACGCAGACTACAATGAGCAGTTCTTC; CDR3aa: CSAHRDADYNEQFF
j_gene: TRBJ2-1; d_gene: NA; abundance: NA; v_gene: TRBV6-2/TRBV6-3; CDR3nt: TGTGCCAGCAGAACTCCCAAAAGTAGCGTTGAGCAGTTCTTC; CDR3aa: CASRTPKSSVEQFF
j_gene: TRBJ2-7; d_gene: TRBD2; abundance: NA; v_gene: TRBV7-9; CDR3nt: TGTGCCAGCAGCTACCTTAGAGGACTAGCGGGCGAGCAGTACTTC; CDR3aa: CASSYLRGLAGEQYF
j_gene: TRBJ2-1; d_gene: NA; abundance: NA; v_gene: TRBV4-2; CDR3nt: TGTGCCAGCAGCCAACCTCTCAATGAGCAGTTCTTC; CDR3aa: CASSQPLNEQFF
j_gene: TRBJ1-3; d_gene: NA; abundance: once; v_gene: TRBV29-1; CDR3nt: TGCAGCGTCGGACTCAGCTCTGGAAACACCATATATTTT; CDR3aa: CSVGLSSGNTIYF
j_gene: TRBJ2-7; d_gene: NA; abundance: NA; v_gene: TRBV5-1; CDR3nt: TGCGCCAGCAGTGGGGCGAAGGAGTACGAGCAGTACTTC; CDR3aa: CASSGAKEYEQYF
j_gene: TRBJ1-4; d_gene: TRBD1; abundance: once; v_gene: TRBV6-5; CDR3nt: TGTGCCAGCAGTTCCAGGGGGCGAGAAGAAAAACTGTTTTTT; CDR3aa: CASSSRGREEKLFF
j_gene: TRBJ2-3; d_gene: NA; abundance: once; v_gene: TRBV5-1; CDR3nt: TGCGCCAGCAGCTTGGGAGCAAAGGACACAGATACGCAGTATTTT; CDR3aa: CASSLGAKDTDTQYF
j_gene: TRBJ2-3; d_gene: TRBD2; abundance: few; v_gene: TRBV29-1; CDR3nt: TGCAGCGTCGACGGACTAGCGGGAGAGATGACAGATACGCAGTATTTT; CDR3aa: CSVDGLAGEMTDTQYF
j_gene: TRBJ1-1; d_gene: TRBD1; abundance: NA; v_gene: TRBV6-2/TRBV6-3; CDR3nt: TGTGCCAGCAGTTACGGGACAGGGAGGACTGAAGCTTTCTTT; CDR3aa: CASSYGTGRTEAFF
j_gene: TRBJ2-3; d_gene: NA; abundance: few; v_gene: TRBV3-1; CDR3nt: TGTGCCAGCAGCCAAGTCGGAGGGACCACAGATACGCAGTATTTT; CDR3aa: CASSQVGGTTDTQYF
j_gene: TRBJ2-1; d_gene: TRBD2; abundance: NA; v_gene: TRBV9; CDR3nt: TGTGCCAGCAGCGTAGATGAGCTAGCGGGGACCTCCTACAATGAGCAGTTCTTC; CDR3aa: CASSVDELAGTSYNEQFF
j_gene: TRBJ1-3; d_gene: NA; abundance: NA; v_gene: TRBV11-3; CDR3nt: TGTGCCAGCAGCTTAGAGAGCTTCCCTGGAAACACCATATATTTT; CDR3aa: CASSLESFPGNTIYF
j_gene: TRBJ2-2; d_gene: NA; abundance: NA; v_gene: TRBV29-1; CDR3nt: TGCAGCGTTGGAAGCAGGGGTACCGGGGAGCTGTTTTTT; CDR3aa: CSVGSRGTGELFF
j_gene: TRBJ2-2; d_gene: NA; abundance: NA; v_gene: TRBV6-1; CDR3nt: TGTGCCAGCAGCCAAGGGGGGACGCACACCGGGGAGCTGTTTTTT; CDR3aa: CASSQGGTHTGELFF
j_gene: TRBJ2-7; d_gene: NA; abundance: NA; v_gene: TRBV28; CDR3nt: TGTGCCAGCAGTTTATTGTTTGACATTGGCTACGAGCAGTACTTC; CDR3aa: CASSLLFDIGYEQYF
j_gene: TRBJ2-7; d_gene: NA; abundance: once; v_gene: TRBV11-3; CDR3nt: TGTGCCAGCAGCTTAGAAGCTACCACCGCTTACGAGCAGTACTTC; CDR3aa: CASSLEATTAYEQYF
j_gene: TRBJ1-1; d_gene: TRBD1; abundance: NA; v_gene: TRBV29-1; CDR3nt: TGCAGCGTTGGACAGGGGGGTGGCACTGAAGCTTTCTTT; CDR3aa: CSVGQGGGTEAFF
j_gene: TRBJ2-1; d_gene: TRBD2; abundance: NA; v_gene: TRBV13; CDR3nt: TGTGCCAGCACCATCAAGCGGGGGGGGCCCAATGAGCAGTTCTTC; CDR3aa: CASTIKRGGPNEQFF